This T cell receptor (beta chain) was sequenced during a study of T cell responses to AZD1222 COVID-19 vaccine. The assay was immunoSEQ multiplex PCR, and TCRdb's table has in-frame clones only and misses some. Of some 150,000 clones in the sample, approximately 90% were seen once. This clone was picked up one time. Germline trimming cut 0 bases from V and 1 base from J; bases unmatched to any gene: 2. CDR3 size: 16 residues. Germline V gene data show CDR1 as SGHRS and CDR2 as YFSETQ. Sequencing used peripheral blood, obtained after recovery from COVID-19. This chain uses TRBV5-1 with TRBJ2-2, with TRBD2 matching 8 bases. This receptor was identified in an adult who had recovered from COVID-19. CDR3 sequence (DNA): TGCGCCAGCAGCTTGGCTGCGGGAGGGAACACCGGGGAGCTGTTTTTT. Encoded protein: CASSLAAGGNTGELFF.